This T cell receptor (beta chain) was identified in a study of tumor-infiltrating lymphocytes in oesophageal squamous cell carcinoma. TCRdb reanalysed the PCR reads using MiXCR and keeps one entry per CDR3 protein. Among around 20,000 distinct CDR3 sequences, roughly two fifths were seen once, and the ten largest hold 13%. Germline-derived CDR1 and CDR2 are MDHEN and SYDVKM. The CDR3 sequence is 14 residues long. Sequenced input: normal esophageal tissue next to the tumor. The clonotype originates from a male donor with esophageal squamous cell carcinoma. The chain is built from TRBV28 and TRBJ2-5, with a weak D call TRBD1 (5 bases). The better agreement between TRBJ2-7 and the DNA end casts doubt on the J call. This CDR3 is CATLSPGSGYEQYF. CDR3 DNA sequence: TGTGCCACCCTCTCTCCAGGGTCCGGCTACGAGCAGTACTTC.